The source of this TCR beta chain is a study of blood T cell repertoires in COVID-19. On the study more broadly: Either two negative PCRs, clearance, or symptom resolution qualified Cohort 3 donors as recovered.

Germline-derived CDR1 and CDR2 are SGHAT and FQNNGV. There are 14 residues in the CDR3. V lost 6 bases to trimming and J lost 6 bases; unmatched junction nucleotides: 7. The table came from immunoSEQ multiplex PCR; TCRdb's copy has only in-frame clones and leaves some out. The sample lists about 360,000 clones, around 87% occurring once. Sequenced sample: PBMCs or T cells enriched from blood (not recorded which). This chain links TRBV11-2 with TRBJ1-4, with TRBD1 matching 7 bases. The clonotype was recovered from a man aged 35-49 years in a cohort exposed to, infected with or recovered from COVID-19 (not recorded which). CDR3 sequence reads: CASRGGQRYEKLFF. In DNA form, the CDR3 reads TGTGCCAGCAGGGGGGGACAGCGGTATGAAAAACTGTTTTTT.